Detailed here is one TCR beta chain. The antigen is not known. The data are from a study of long-term antiretroviral therapy in people with HIV. The immunoSEQ assay was v3.0, run at survey level. Using immunoSEQ multiplex PCR, the repertoire was profiled, and TCRdb retains in-frame clones only, with some absent. This sample has 25,000 to 30,000 clones; over 75% occur once, and the top ten carry 7.5% to 10%. Study results and limitations: Diversity increased after ART yet remained lower than in transplant donor controls.

Samples held about 0.9-10 million cryopreserved PBMC, and DNA extraction followed. The CDR3 runs to 14 residues. Trimming removed 5 bases from V and 8 bases from J; junction bases left unmatched: 11. The germline V gene encodes CDR1 SEHNR and CDR2 FQNEAQ (reference sequence). The TCR was taken from a man in his forties with HIV. This specimen was unsorted PBMCs, taken 3 years after starting antiretroviral therapy. The chain is built from TRBV7-9 and TRBJ1-2; TRBD1 matches at 7 bases. CDR3 region: CASSARQGLGGYTF. In nucleotides, the CDR3 is TGTGCCAGCAGCGCCAGACAGGGCCTGGGGGGCTACACCTTC. Based on the CDR3 plus reference TRBV7-9 and TRBJ1-2, the full variable domain is DTGVSQNPRHKITKRGQNVTFRCDPISEHNRLYWYRQTLGQGPEFLTYFQNEAQLEKSRLLSDRFSAERPKGSFSTLEIQRTEQGDSAMYLCASSARQGLGGYTFGSGTRLTVV.